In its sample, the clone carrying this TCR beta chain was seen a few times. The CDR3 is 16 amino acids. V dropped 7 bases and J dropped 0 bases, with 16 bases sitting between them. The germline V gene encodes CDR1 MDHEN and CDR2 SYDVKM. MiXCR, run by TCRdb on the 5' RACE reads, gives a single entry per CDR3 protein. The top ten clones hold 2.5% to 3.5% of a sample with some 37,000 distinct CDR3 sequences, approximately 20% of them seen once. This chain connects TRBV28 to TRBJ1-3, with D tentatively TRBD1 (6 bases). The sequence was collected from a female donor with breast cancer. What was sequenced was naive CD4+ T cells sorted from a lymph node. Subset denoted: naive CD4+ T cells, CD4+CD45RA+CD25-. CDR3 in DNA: TGTGCCAGCACCACCGGGACAATTGTCTCTGGAAACACCATATATTTT. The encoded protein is CASTTGTIVSGNTIYF.